The clone carrying this T cell receptor beta chain was counted once. What it binds is not known. V was pared by 5 bases and J by 0 bases, with 5 bases of the junction left unmatched. The germline CDR1 and CDR2 sequences are MDHEN and SYDVKM. CDR3 length: 15 amino acids. The assay was immunoSEQ multiplex PCR, and TCRdb's table has in-frame clones only and misses some. This table has some 150,000 clones, approximately 91% appearing once. These data come from a study of cytomegalovirus exposure and HLA in healthy donors. Study observations and caveats: Through in vitro validation, three CMV-associated chains were shown to be specific for CMV antigens.

Material: PBMCs. The J gene is TRBJ1-1, the V gene TRBV28; 8 bases are shared with TRBD1. This clonotype originated in a man between 18 and 29 years old in good health and CMV-seronegative. This CDR3 reads CASSPQGAMNTEAFF. In nucleotides, the CDR3 is TGTGCCAGCAGTCCCCAGGGGGCAATGAACACTGAAGCTTTCTTT.